This T cell receptor (beta chain) was identified during a study of blood T cell repertoires in COVID-19. Whole-study context: Samples came from the United States, Italy and Spain, spanning acute and convalescent COVID-19.

The repertoire was sequenced with immunoSEQ multiplex PCR; TCRdb's copy has only in-frame clones and lacks some. The sample includes about 380,000 clones, about 90% of them seen just once. The source is a man in his forties or fifties with acute or convalescent COVID-19. The sequenced material came from peripheral blood.

The CDR3 sequence: CASSPAGGGKLFF. CDR3 coding DNA: TGTGCCAGCAGCCCCGCGGGGGGGGGAAAACTGTTTTTT. The chain employs TRBV9 and TRBJ1-4; D might be TRBD1 (5 bases). The CDR3 consists of 13 residues. Per germline, CDR1 SGDLS and CDR2 YYNGEE. With 4 bases removed from V and 10 bases from J, the gap between germline ends came to 14 bases.